Detailed here is one TCR beta chain. The clone's antigen remains unknown. No qualities accompany the bases; no much larger clone lies one base away. From cysteine to phenylalanine, the CDR3 is 11 amino acids long. Solely the CDR3 DNA is kept, with 33 bases framed from the first base. At the junction V is shortened by 0 bases and J by 6 bases, with 4 bases in between. The germline V gene (reference sequence) specifies DFQATT as CDR1 and SNEGSKA as CDR2. The immunoSEQ Assay, a bias-controlled multiplex PCR, was used to amplify TCRbeta CDR3 regions from genomic DNA. From the authors' description of their analysis: Nucleated cell counts per sample were estimated from amplification of reference gene primers within the assay. To quantify the absolute abundance of each unique TCRbeta CDR3 rearrangement, sequence reads were collapsed and filtered. For each sample, productive Simpson clonality was calculated as the square root of Simpson's diversity index over productive rearrangements. TCRdb obtained this table from immuneACCESS and retained in-frame rearrangements with V and J assigned. These tables miss some clones; where compared with another copy, unresolved V genes account for less than half of the shortfall, and the remainder is unexplained. V and J calls and clone size are given by that table; D and trimming were obtained from the DNA. The sample table records around 30,000 clones; over 85% of these occur just once. 8% to 9% of the sample comes from the top ten.

The collaborating institutions used their own protocols to collect whole blood in K2EDTA tubes. For TCRbeta analysis, collaborators shipped samples in one of three forms: frozen whole blood, isolated PBMCs, or DNA extracted from either of those sample types. The sample comes from a study of blood T cell repertoires in COVID-19 (dated by TCRdb to between 2020 and 2021). With regard to the full study: The collaborator samples originated in the United States, Italy and Spain and spanned the acute and convalescent phases of COVID-19. Where available, HLA class I and class II types were taken from metadata supplied by the sample provider and were not determined by assay-based typing. The samples were drawn from two sources: the first 160 participants of the ongoing ImmuneRACE study, and 1,254 subjects contributed by 6 global collaborators. A de-identified subject ID, COVID-19 status, age in years and sex were almost always included in the sample metadata. A freely available public database, intended as a resource for researchers studying the immune response to SARS-CoV-2, is where the repertoires were released. The material from the prospective study consisted of cDNA or gDNA derived from T cells, B-cell-depleted T cells, or PBMCs. Subjects who had been exposed to COVID-19, were actively infected with it, or had recovered from it provided the deeply sampled blood TCRbeta repertoires that made up the dataset. The paper's findings and limits, for the study overall: The amount of clinical and demographic metadata varied by source and participant and was provided uncurated.

The sample taken for sequencing was peripheral blood. Rearrangement joined TRBV20-1 to TRBJ2-3; the D gene is not confidently resolved. This TCR was sampled from an older man with active or convalescent COVID-19. The DNA is TGCAGTGCTAGAGAGGCCGATACGCAGTATTTT. The encoded protein is CSAREADTQYF.